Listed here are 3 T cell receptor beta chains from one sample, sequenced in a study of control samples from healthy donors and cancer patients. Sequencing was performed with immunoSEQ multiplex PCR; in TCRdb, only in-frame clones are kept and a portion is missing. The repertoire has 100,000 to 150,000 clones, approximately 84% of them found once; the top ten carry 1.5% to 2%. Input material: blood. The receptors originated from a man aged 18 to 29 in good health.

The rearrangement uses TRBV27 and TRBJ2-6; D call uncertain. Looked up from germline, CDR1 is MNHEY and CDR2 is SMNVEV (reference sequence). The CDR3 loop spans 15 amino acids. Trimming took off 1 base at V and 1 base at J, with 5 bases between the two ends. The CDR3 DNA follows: TGTGCCAGCAGTTTATACGGGTCTGGGGCCAACGTCCTGACTTTC. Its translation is CASSLYGSGANVLTF.

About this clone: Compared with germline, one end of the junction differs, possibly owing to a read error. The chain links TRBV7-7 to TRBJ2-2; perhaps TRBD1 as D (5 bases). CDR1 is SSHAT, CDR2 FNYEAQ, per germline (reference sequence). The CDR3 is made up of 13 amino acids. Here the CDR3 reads CASSLRGSGELFF. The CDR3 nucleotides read TGTGCTAGCAGCTTAAGGGGAAGCGGGGAGCTGTTTTTT. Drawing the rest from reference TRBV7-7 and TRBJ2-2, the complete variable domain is GAGVSQSPRYKVTKRGQDVTLRCDPISSHATLYWYQQALGQGPEFLTYFNYEAQPDKSGLPSDRFSAERPEGSISTLTIQRTEQRDSAMYRCASSLRGSGELFFGEGSRLTVL.

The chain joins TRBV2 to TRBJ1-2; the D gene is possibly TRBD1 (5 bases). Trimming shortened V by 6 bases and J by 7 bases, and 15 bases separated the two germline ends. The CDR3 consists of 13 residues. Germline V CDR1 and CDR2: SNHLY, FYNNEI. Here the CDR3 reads CASRAGTLPGYTF. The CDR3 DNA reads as TGTGCCAGCAGGGCCGGGACGTTACCTGGCTACACCTTC.